This T cell receptor (beta chain) appears in the sequencing data of a study of somatic mutations in cytotoxic T cells in rheumatoid arthritis. Turning to the study itself: Blood from the patient (about 29 ml EDTA) was drawn right after diagnosis, pretreatment. Purity of nearly 100% was reached when some V beta antibody-stained T-cell populations were flow-sorted, including V beta1+ cells sequenced for TCRB.

This clone was seen just once. What it recognizes is unknown. TCRdb's copy holds only in-frame clones and misses some; the assay was immunoSEQ multiplex PCR. The sample has about 23,000 clones, roughly 80% seen once. Study-wide points: In about an eighth of the 65 patients, the largest CD8+ clone exceeded 20% of CD8+ cells. There was no significant difference in CD8+ T-cell clonality between rheumatoid arthritis patients and age-matched healthy controls.

V was shortened by 6 bases and J by 5 bases, with 10 bases between the two germline ends. The CDR3 runs 12 residues. In germline, CDR1 is SNHLY, CDR2 FYNNEI. The chain is built from TRBV2 and TRBJ1-1; D call uncertain. This TCR was recovered from an adult with rheumatoid arthritis. The sample taken for sequencing was CD8+ T cells sorted from blood. CDR3 sequence reads: CASRAVSTEAFF. The CDR3 DNA reads as TGTGCCAGCAGGGCCGTGAGTACTGAAGCTTTCTTT.